This TCR beta chain was identified in a study of T cell repertoires in cytomegalovirus infection. Study-wide context: Public TCR beta signatures were indicative of both CMV infection and a matching HLA type.

Via MiXCR, TCRdb re-called the reads, giving one row per CDR3 protein. The data hold about 350,000 distinct CDR3 sequences, with about 34% observed a single time. As concerns this clonotype: Its antigen is unidentified.

The TCR comes from a human donor in good health (CMV status not recorded). Some clones in this sample may be carry-over from other donors' samples. Sequencing used cultured PBMCs, obtained from culture after CMV antigen stimulation.

The CDR3 spells CAISESEGGTEAFF. In DNA form, the CDR3 reads TGTGCCATCAGTGAGTCGGAGGGTGGTACTGAAGCTTTCTTT. V usage is TRBV10-3 and J usage is TRBJ1-1; no reliable D call. CDR1 and CDR2 (germline): ENHRY, SYGVKD. V lost 0 bases, J lost 5 bases, and 10 bases lay in between. The CDR3 extends over 14 amino acids.